This T cell receptor beta chain was obtained from a study of blood T cells in healthy people across ages. CDR3 length: 13 residues. J lost 5 bases, V lost 3 bases, and 5 bases had no gene match. Germline-derived CDR1 and CDR2 are DFQATT and SNEGSKA (reference sequence). Primers used in a second PCR of roughly 6 to 12 cycles were a sample-barcoded 5' primer and a J-beta primer mix. Each TCR beta cDNA got a 12-nucleotide random molecular identifier. TCRdb reanalysed the 5' RACE reads using MiXCR and keeps one entry per CDR3 protein. Of under 1,100,000 distinct CDR3 sequences detected, approximately 25% appear once; the ten largest clones hold approximately 0.75%. These data also formed part of another study, on T cells of mothers and their children.

The TCR originated in a girl aged 2-10 years in good health. This chain connects TRBV20-1 to TRBJ2-5; 8 nucleotides line up with TRBD1. The sample was blood. In DNA, the CDR3 is TGCAGTGCTAGGGCAGGGGGCGGGGAGACCCAGTACTTC. This gives the protein CSARAGGGETQYF.